The clone carrying this TCR beta chain was seen only a few times. The data originate from a study of immune evolution from preneoplasia to lung adenocarcinoma. V lost 11 bases to trimming and J lost 6 bases; unmatched junction nucleotides: 10. Germline V gene sequence: CDR1 MNHNS, CDR2 SASEGT. This CDR3 contains 13 residues. Profiled with immunoSEQ multiplex PCR; TCRdb holds only in-frame clones, not every one. The sample has 6,000 to 8,000 clones; 79% are singletons. The TCR originated in a person in their 40s with lung adenocarcinoma. The chain employs TRBV6-1 and TRBJ1-2, with TRBD1 matching over 9 bases. Sequenced material: FFPE invasive lung adenocarcinoma tissue. The CDR3 sequence: CAGTGTGLDGYTF. The CDR3 coding sequence is TGTGCCGGCACCGGGACAGGGTTGGATGGCTACACCTTC.